This T cell receptor (beta chain) was found in a study of blood T cell repertoires in COVID-19 (dated by TCRdb to 2018 to 2021). Background for the entire study: Samples covering the acute and convalescent phases of COVID-19 were provided by collaborators in the United States, Italy and Spain. The prospective study material was composed of cDNA or gDNA derived from T cells, B-cell-depleted T cells, or PBMCs. Where HLA class I and class II types were available, the types were taken from metadata supplied by the sample provider, not from assay-based typing. The repertoires were made available in a free public database intended to serve as a resource for research on the immune response to SARS-CoV-2. Subjects who had been exposed to COVID-19, were actively infected with it, or had recovered from it provided the deeply sampled blood TCRbeta repertoires that made up the dataset. A de-identified subject ID, COVID-19 status, age in years and sex were almost always included in the sample metadata. The samples were drawn from the first 160 participants of the ongoing ImmuneRACE study and from 950 to 1,500 subjects provided by 6 global collaborators. Results and caveats for the whole study, not just this receptor: The amount of clinical and demographic metadata varied by source and participant and was provided uncurated.

TCRbeta CDR3 regions were amplified from genomic DNA using the immunoSEQ Assay, a bias-controlled multiplex PCR. As for the original processing: Within the assay, amplification of reference gene primers was used to estimate how many nucleated cells each sample contained. To quantify the absolute abundance of each unique TCRbeta CDR3 rearrangement, sequence reads were collapsed and filtered. For each sample, productive Simpson clonality was calculated as the square root of Simpson's diversity index across productive rearrangements. The table was pulled from immuneACCESS by TCRdb, which kept in-frame rearrangements only. Such tables lose some clones; where checked, under half of the loss comes from unresolved V genes, and the rest has no known cause. From that table come the V and J calls and clone size; the DNA was used to work out D and trimming. The sample records 95,000 to 150,000 clones, about 82% of which are singletons. The ten largest clones add up to about 5.4% of the sample.

Each collaborating institution followed its own protocols to collect whole blood in K2EDTA tubes. For TCRbeta analysis, collaborator samples were shipped as frozen whole blood, as isolated PBMCs, or as DNA extracted from either sample type. As for this clone: The clone's antigen remains unknown. Base qualities are not recorded, but no much larger clone differs from it by a single base.

Sequenced sample: peripheral blood. The source is a human donor in a cohort sampled during active COVID-19.

CDR3 protein: CASSKEPTRQPQHF. The DNA sequence reads TGTGCCAGCAGCAAAGAACCTACCAGGCAGCCCCAGCATTTT. The chain is assembled from TRBV5-6 and TRBJ1-5; the D gene identity is not certain. V and J are truncated by 4 bases and 7 bases respectively, leaving an intervening sequence of 15 bases. The germline V gene provides CDR1 SGHDT and CDR2 YYEEEE. The CDR3 measures 14 amino acids from cysteine to phenylalanine. The sequence is cut down to CDR3 DNA, 42 bases in frame from base 1. With the rest looked up from the reference TRBV5-6 and TRBJ1-5 genes rather than sequenced, the full variable domain is DAGVTQSPTHLIKTRGQQVTLRCSPKSGHDTVSWYQQALGQGPQFIFQYYEEEERQRGNFPDRFSGHQFPNYSSELNVNALLLGDSALYLCASSKEPTRQPQHFGDGTRLSIL.